The T cell receptor beta chain described here comes from a study of identical twins (dated by TCRdb to the mid-2010s). As for the study more broadly: The study deep-sequenced TCR alpha and beta repertoires from monozygotic twins, unrelated adults of various ages and cord blood to test whether fetal clonotypes persist. To rule out contamination, replicate twin experiments were performed at different times with different library preparation protocols.

Receptor amplification or capture employed 5' RACE. The run used an Illumina HiSeq 2000. Template switching added a universal primer binding site, and the final cDNA carried a unique molecular identifier that allowed TCR cDNA molecules to be counted accurately. First-strand cDNA for TCR alpha and beta chains was synthesized from specific primers in the conserved constant-segment region. Each cDNA library was double barcoded, with a SMART-Mk sample barcode plus Illumina barcodes, to control for contamination. TruSeq adapter sequences along with Illumina sample barcodes were introduced in two successive PCR steps. The TCR alpha and beta cDNA libraries were sequenced on the Illumina HiSeq platform using custom primers. On the study's bioinformatics: MiGEC was used to process raw reads and extract unique molecular identifiers, and MiXCR was used to find CDR3 positions. For each individual, recombination models were inferred using an EM algorithm with the repgenHMM and IGoR tools. The analysis of shared clonotypes was done with the tcR package in R, with sharing normalized by the product of cloneset sizes. To study raw recombination free of thymic and clonal selection effects, out-of-frame nonproductive sequences were analyzed. TCRdb applied fastp at Q25 and MiXCR to the public reads, then kept only in-frame beta chains. Entries that share a CDR3 protein sequence are merged under the most common genes and DNA. In this record, the V and J calls reflect TCRdb's handling and not the investigators' own analysis. In this sample the table shows nearly 200,000 distinct CDR3 sequences, around a sixth of which occur a single time. 40% to 45% of the sample rests with the top ten.

Overall study outcomes, separate from this receptor: Fewer insertions were carried by abundant cord blood beta clonotypes; a weaker similar trend was observed in young adult naive repertoires, while no such trend was observed in memory repertoires. Zero-insertion analyses could be partly confounded by invariant T cells such as MAIT and iNKT, though diverse VJ usage argued against such confounding for most clonotypes. Excess twin sharing in beta out-of-frame sequences was weaker because fewer shared sequences lowered the signal-to-noise ratio. Compared with coincidental sharing between unrelated individuals, an excess of low generation-probability sequences was observed among out-of-frame TCR alpha sequences shared between twins. Out-of-frame TCR alpha sharing in monozygotic twins was systematically underestimated by recombination models, whereas sharing between unrelated individuals was in agreement with the recombination models. Conclusions relied on cross-sectional statistical analysis, since the same donors could not be followed over many years.

The CDR1 and CDR2 encoded by the germline V gene (reference sequence) are MNHEY and SMNVEV. From cysteine to phenylalanine, the CDR3 is 12 amino acids long. CDR3 DNA only is kept here, 36 bases in frame from base 1. At the junction V is shortened by 4 bases and J by 12 bases, with 16 bases in between. Only healthy Caucasian donors were included. The twin cohort consisted of three pairs of female monozygotic twins, all aged about 18 to 30 years. Positive isolation kits from Invitrogen were used to isolate CD4+ and CD8+ T cell populations. This clonotype was found once. What this receptor recognizes is not known. It has no much larger one-base neighbor in the sample; base qualities were not kept. A single read counts as weak evidence. These sequences were also reported in another study, on T cells expressing NK-cell markers. The other study reports the following: Three sorted T-cell subsets (CD3+CD56+NKG2C+, CD3+CD56+NKG2C- and CD3+CD56-NKG2C+) from under ten donors had their TCR beta-chain repertoires profiled. Among the eight sequenced donors, seven were HCMV-seropositive and one was HCMV-seronegative. In several experiments an anti-gammadeltaTCR antibody was added to restrict sorting to alphabetaTCR-expressing T cells. In about 6 donors, the dominant CD3+CD56+NKG2C+ clonotypes were found to rank among the top 10 CD8+ clonotypes and to make up about 1.0-7.0% of CD8+ T cells. Those dominant clonotypes were again the most abundant among CD3+CD56-NKG2C+ cells in a handful of donors, at about 28.3-60.1%. Whether the expanded NKG2C-expressing T cell clones were specific for HCMV antigens remained unclear. The eight sequenced donors were randomly selected healthy volunteers, three men and five women. HCMV-specific IgG was detected in serum with a commercial ELISA kit to determine HCMV serostatus. MIGEC was used to demultiplex reads and group reads by UMI, and MiTCR was used to assemble and quantify clonotypes. To exclude erroneous sequences, any TCR cDNA sequence not supported by at least two reads was discarded. Downstream repertoire analysis used the tcR package, and clonotypes were matched across fractions by CDR3 nucleotide sequence plus V segment. VDJmatch was used to annotate antigen specificity against VDJdb, with one amino acid substitution in CDR3 allowed.

Sequencing input: CD8+ T cells sorted from blood. The rearrangement joined TRBV27 to TRBJ2-7, and perhaps TRBD1 as D gene, on 6 matching bases. This clonotype originated in a woman between 18 and 29 years old in good health. The DNA sequence follows: TGTGCCAGCAGTTCCTCGCCCGGGACACGGTACTTC. It codes for CASSSSPGTRYF.